The 7 T cell receptor beta chains below were found in one sample sequenced in a study of blood T cell repertoires in COVID-19 (dated by TCRdb to the early 2020s). The library was built by means of the immunoSEQ multiplex PCR assay. As stored in TCRdb, this immuneACCESS dataset retains in-frame rearrangements with V and J assigned. A fraction of the clones does not appear; measured against another copy, unresolved V genes explain less than half of the discrepancy, and the remainder lacks a known reason. In all, the sample holds 150,000 or so clones, and 80% of those were seen once. 0.5% to 0.65% of the sample rests with the top ten. The sequencing input was peripheral blood. The source is a man aged 60-69 years with acute or convalescent COVID-19.

The chain uses TRBV7-3 and TRBJ2-7; the match to TRBD2 covers 7 bases. V shed 2 bases and J 1 base; nucleotides not matched to a gene: 5. The CDR3 sequence is 15 residues long. Per the germline V gene, CDR1 is SGHTA and CDR2 is FQGTGA. The DNA of the CDR3 is TGTGCCAGCAGCTTAGGAAGTAGCGGGTCCTACGAGCAGTACTTC. Translation: CASSLGSSGSYEQYF. The complete variable domain, with remaining parts taken from reference TRBV7-3 and TRBJ2-7, reads GAGVSQTPSNKVTEKGKYVELRCDPISGHTALYWYRQSLGQGPEFLIYFQGTGAADDSGLPNDRFFAVRPEGSVSTLKIQRTERGDSAVYLCASSLGSSGSYEQYFGPGTRLTVT.

V gene TRBV28 combines with J gene TRBJ1-1; 7 bases agree with TRBD1. Germline V CDR1 and CDR2: MDHEN, SYDVKM. The CDR3 spans 14 residues. V lost 8 bases and J lost 1; bases outside the gene matches: 7. For the CDR3, the DNA is TGTGCCAGCTTTGAGACAGGGAGGAACACTGAAGCTTTCTTT. Translating gives CASFETGRNTEAFF.

This chain links TRBV2 with TRBJ2-2; no reliable D call. This CDR3 has 13 residues. The germline V gene encodes CDR1 SNHLY and CDR2 FYNNEI. V was shortened by 5 bases and J by 7 bases, with 11 bases between the two germline ends. This chain's CDR3 is CASSYMSFGELFF. The CDR3 DNA follows: TGTGCCAGCAGTTACATGTCATTCGGGGAGCTGTTTTTT.

This chain connects TRBV9 to TRBJ2-3; a weak D match, TRBD2 (6 bases). The V gene's germline CDR1 is SGDLS and CDR2 YYNGEE. CDR3 length: 15 amino acids. Trimming removed 3 bases from V and 2 bases from J, with 13 bases in between. CDR3 amino acids: CASSARLDLTDTQYF. In nucleotides, the CDR3 is TGTGCCAGCAGCGCCAGACTAGACCTCACAGATACGCAGTATTTT. The whole variable domain, filled in from reference TRBV9 and TRBJ2-3, reads DSGVTQTPKHLITATGQRVTLRCSPRSGDLSVYWYQQSLDQGLQFLIQYYNGEERAKGNILERFSAQQFPDLHSELNLSSLELGDSALYFCASSARLDLTDTQYFGPGTRLTVL.

This chain connects TRBV6-2 or TRBV6-3 to TRBJ2-7, with D maybe TRBD2 (6 bases). This CDR3 has 17 amino acids. The V end was cut by 0 bases, the J end by 5 bases, with 20 bases between. Germline V gene sequence: CDR1 MNHEY, CDR2 SVGEGT. In DNA, the CDR3 is TGTGCCAGCAGTTACTCGATCCGGAGGGGATGGAGGGACGAGCAGTACTTC. Translation: CASSYSIRRGWRDEQYF.

The J gene is TRBJ2-3, the V gene TRBV19; D is possibly TRBD2 (6 bases). CDR3 size: 15 residues. V lost 3 bases and J lost 3, with 13 bases in between. The germline CDR1 and CDR2 sequences are LNHDA and SQIVND (reference sequence). DNA for the CDR3: TGTGCCAGTAGTATGGGGCGGGGCAGAACAGATACGCAGTATTTT. This codes for CASSMGRGRTDTQYF.

J is TRBJ2-7 and V is TRBV28, with D perhaps TRBD2 (7 bases). The CDR3 covers 16 residues. Trimming stripped 3 bases from V and 2 bases from J, with 17 bases between. The germline V gene has CDR1 MDHEN and CDR2 SYDVKM. CDR3 nucleotides: TGTGCCAGCAGTTTCTGGGGGCGGGAGTTGGCCTACGAGCAGTACTTC. It encodes CASSFWGRELAYEQYF.